This T cell receptor beta chain is drawn from a study of OX40 agonist ivuxolimab in advanced cancers. This clone has a single count. Its cognate antigen is unknown. Clones were read by immunoSEQ multiplex PCR, and TCRdb kept only the in-frame ones, dropping some. The table shows roughly 28,000 clones, with under 80% occurring only once. The CDR3 totals 15 residues. Germline V gives CDR1 LNHDA, CDR2 SQIVND (reference sequence). The V and J ends lost 7 bases and 0 bases respectively, with 13 bases between them. Study-level results: Dosing at 0.1 to 3.0 mg/kg was accompanied by clonal expansion of CD4+ and CD8+ blood T cells by week 6.

This chain connects TRBV19 to TRBJ1-3; no firm D call. The sequence derives from an adult with an advanced solid tumor such as melanoma, head and neck, liver or kidney cancer. The sequenced sample was CD4+ or CD8+ T cells sorted from blood, obtained in a trial of the OX40 agonist ivuxolimab. CDR3 in DNA: TGTGCCAGTAACACGGATATGATCTCTGGAAACACCATATATTTT. It specifies CASNTDMISGNTIYF.